Detailed here is one T cell receptor beta chain. Its antigen remains unknown. The data belong to a study of post-analysis software for immune sequencing data. For the study at large: In terms of disease course, relapsing-remitting, secondary progressive and progressive-relapsing multiple sclerosis were included. Overall study results and limits: Among multiple sclerosis patients, normalized Chao1 diversity was significantly below that of controls. Samples made in the same batch grouped tightly together by F measure. With TRBV5-6, TRBV5-1 and TRBV20-1 included, about five TRBV segments were more frequent in patients than in controls.

Tagging with unique molecular identifiers was a feature of the TCR beta cDNA libraries. There were roughly 0.95 to 11 million T cells, and around 460,000 cDNA molecules came from them. TCRdb reprocessed the PCR reads with MiXCR, giving one entry per CDR3 protein. The data contain approximately 660,000 distinct CDR3 sequences, 55% to 70% of them seen just once; the ten biggest clones take up about 11%. Germline lookup yields CDR1 LGHNA and CDR2 YNFKEQ. Trimming removed 2 bases from V and 4 bases from J; junction bases left unmatched: 4. This CDR3 is 16 amino acids long. Specimen: blood. The chain recombines TRBV4-2 with TRBJ2-1; 11 bases align to TRBD2. This sequence originates from a girl aged 2-10 years with multiple sclerosis. The CDR3 reads CASSQPLAGEYNEQFF. The CDR3 DNA is TGTGCCAGCAGCCAACCACTAGCGGGAGAGTACAATGAGCAGTTCTTC.